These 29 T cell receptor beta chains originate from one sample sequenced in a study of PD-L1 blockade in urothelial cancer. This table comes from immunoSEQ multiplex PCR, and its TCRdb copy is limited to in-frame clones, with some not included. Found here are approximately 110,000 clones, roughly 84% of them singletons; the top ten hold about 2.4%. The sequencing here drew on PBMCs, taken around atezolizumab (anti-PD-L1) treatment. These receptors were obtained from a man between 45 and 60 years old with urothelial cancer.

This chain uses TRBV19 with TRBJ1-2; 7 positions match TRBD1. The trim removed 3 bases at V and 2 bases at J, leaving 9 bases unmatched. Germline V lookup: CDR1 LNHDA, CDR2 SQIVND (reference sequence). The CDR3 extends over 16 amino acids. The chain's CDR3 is CASSIRAWDSNYGYTF. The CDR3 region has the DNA TGTGCCAGTAGTATTCGTGCTTGGGACAGCAACTATGGCTACACCTTC.

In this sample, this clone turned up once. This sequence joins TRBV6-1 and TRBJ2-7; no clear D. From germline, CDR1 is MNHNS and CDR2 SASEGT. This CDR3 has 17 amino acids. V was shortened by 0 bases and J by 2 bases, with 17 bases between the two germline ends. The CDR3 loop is CASSEASVSSVTYEQYF. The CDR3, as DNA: TGTGCCAGCAGTGAAGCGTCGGTGAGCTCGGTAACCTACGAGCAGTACTTC.

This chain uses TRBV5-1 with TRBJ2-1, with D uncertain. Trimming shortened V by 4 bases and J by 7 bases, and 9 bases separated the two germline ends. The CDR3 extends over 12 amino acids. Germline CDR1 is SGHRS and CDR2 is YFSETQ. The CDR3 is CASSTPLNEQFF. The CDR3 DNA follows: TGCGCCAGCAGCACCCCCCTAAATGAGCAGTTCTTC.

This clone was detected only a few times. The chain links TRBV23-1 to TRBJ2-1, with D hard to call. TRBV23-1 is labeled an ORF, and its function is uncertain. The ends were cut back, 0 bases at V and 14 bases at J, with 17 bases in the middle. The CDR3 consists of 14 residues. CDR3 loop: CASSQSPLELPEFF. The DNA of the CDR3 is TGCGCCAGCAGTCAATCACCCCTCGAGCTTCCGGAGTTCTTC.

The CDR3 sequence: CASGLLGDRDSYEQYF. Written as DNA, the CDR3 is TGTGCCAGCGGTTTACTGGGTGACAGGGACTCCTACGAGCAGTACTTC. The genes are TRBV6-5 and TRBJ2-7; TRBD1 matches 7 bases. CDR1 and CDR2 from the germline V gene are MNHEY and SVGAGI. The junction had 13 bases not matched to a gene; V was cut back by 8 bases and J by 0 bases. The CDR3 runs to 16 residues.

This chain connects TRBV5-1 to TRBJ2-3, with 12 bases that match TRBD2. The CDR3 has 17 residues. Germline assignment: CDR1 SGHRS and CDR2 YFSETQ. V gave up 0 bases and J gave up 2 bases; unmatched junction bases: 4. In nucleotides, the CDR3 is TGCGCCAGCAGCTTGGTGGCTAGCGGGGGGGACACAGATACGCAGTATTTT. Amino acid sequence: CASSLVASGGDTDTQYF.

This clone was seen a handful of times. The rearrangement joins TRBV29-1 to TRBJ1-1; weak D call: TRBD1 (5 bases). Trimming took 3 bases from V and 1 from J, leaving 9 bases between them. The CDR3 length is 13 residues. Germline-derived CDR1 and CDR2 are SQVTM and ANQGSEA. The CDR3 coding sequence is TGCAGCGTTGAGGGCCAGGGGAACACTGAAGCTTTCTTT. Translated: CSVEGQGNTEAFF. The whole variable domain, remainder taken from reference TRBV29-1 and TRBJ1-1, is SAVISQKPSRDICQRGTSLTIQCQVDSQVTMMFWYRQQPGQSLTLIATANQGSEATYESGFVIDKFPISRPNLTFSTLTVSNMSPEDSSIYLCSVEGQGNTEAFFGQGTRLTVV.

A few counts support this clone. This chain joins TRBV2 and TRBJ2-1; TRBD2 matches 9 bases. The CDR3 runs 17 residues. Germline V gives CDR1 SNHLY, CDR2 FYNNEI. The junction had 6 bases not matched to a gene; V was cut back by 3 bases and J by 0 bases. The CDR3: CASSELSGRSSYNEQFF. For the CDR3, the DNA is TGTGCCAGCAGTGAGTTAAGCGGGAGGAGCTCCTACAATGAGCAGTTCTTC. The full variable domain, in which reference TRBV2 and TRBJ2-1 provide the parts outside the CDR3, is EPEVTQTPSHQVTQMGQEVILRCVPISNHLYFYWYRQILGQKVEFLVSFYNNEISEKSEIFDDQFSVERPDGSNFTLKIRSTKLEDSAMYFCASSELSGRSSYNEQFFGPGTRLTVL.

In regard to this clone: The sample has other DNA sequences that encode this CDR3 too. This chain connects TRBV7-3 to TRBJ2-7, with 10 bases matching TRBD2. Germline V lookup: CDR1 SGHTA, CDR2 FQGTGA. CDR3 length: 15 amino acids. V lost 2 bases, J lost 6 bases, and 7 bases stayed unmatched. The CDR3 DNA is TGTGCCAGCAGCTTAGGCCTAGCGGGGGTAGGCGAGCAGTACTTC. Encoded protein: CASSLGLAGVGEQYF.

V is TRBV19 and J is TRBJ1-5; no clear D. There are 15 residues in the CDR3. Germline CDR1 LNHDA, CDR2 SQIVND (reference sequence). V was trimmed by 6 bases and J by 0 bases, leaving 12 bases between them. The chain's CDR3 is CASRRTYYSNQPQHF. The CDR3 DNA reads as TGTGCCAGTAGACGGACTTACTATAGCAATCAGCCCCAGCATTTT.

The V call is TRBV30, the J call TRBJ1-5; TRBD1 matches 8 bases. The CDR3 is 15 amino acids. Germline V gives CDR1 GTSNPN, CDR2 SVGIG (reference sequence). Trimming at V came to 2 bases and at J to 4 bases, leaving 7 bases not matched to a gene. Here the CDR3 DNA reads TGTGCCTGGAGTCTCCGGGACAGGTTAAATCAGCCCCAGCATTTT. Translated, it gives CAWSLRDRLNQPQHF.

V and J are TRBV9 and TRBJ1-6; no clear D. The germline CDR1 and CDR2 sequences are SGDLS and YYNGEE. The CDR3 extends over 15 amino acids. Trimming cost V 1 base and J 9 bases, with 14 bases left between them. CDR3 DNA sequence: TGTGCCAGCAGCGTAACGGACTCTCGGGGTTCACCCCTCCACTTT. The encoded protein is CASSVTDSRGSPLHF.

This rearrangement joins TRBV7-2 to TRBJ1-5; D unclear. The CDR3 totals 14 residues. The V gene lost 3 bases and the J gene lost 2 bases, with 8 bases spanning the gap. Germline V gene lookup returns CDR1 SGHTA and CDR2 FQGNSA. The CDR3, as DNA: TGTGCCAGCAGCTTCCGGGGTGGCAATCAGCCCCAGCATTTT. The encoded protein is CASSFRGGNQPQHF.

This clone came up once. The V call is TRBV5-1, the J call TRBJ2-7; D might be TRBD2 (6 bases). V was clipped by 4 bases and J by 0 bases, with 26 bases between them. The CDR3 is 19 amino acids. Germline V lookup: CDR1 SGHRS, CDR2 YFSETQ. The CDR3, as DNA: TGCGCCAGCAGCCAGACGTGGGGGGTAGGTAGCGACTCCTCCTACGAGCAGTACTTC. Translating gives CASSQTWGVGSDSSYEQYF. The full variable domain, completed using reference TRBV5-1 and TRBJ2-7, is KAGVTQTPRYLIKTRGQQVTLSCSPISGHRSVSWYQQTPGQGLQFLFEYFSETQRNKGNFPGRFSGRQFSNSRSEMNVSTLELGDSALYLCASSQTWGVGSDSSYEQYFGPGTRLTVT.

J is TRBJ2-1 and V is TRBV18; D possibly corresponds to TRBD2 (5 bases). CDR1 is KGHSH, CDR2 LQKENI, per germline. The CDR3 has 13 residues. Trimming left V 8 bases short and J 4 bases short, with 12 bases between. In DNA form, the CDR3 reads TGTGCCAGCGGGAGCGGTGCTTACAATGAGCAGTTCTTC. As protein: CASGSGAYNEQFF. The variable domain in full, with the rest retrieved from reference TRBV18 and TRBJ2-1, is NAGVMQNPRHLVRRRGQEARLRCSPMKGHSHVYWYRQLPEEGLKFMVYLQKENIIDESGMPKERFSAEFPKEGPSILRIQQVVRGDSAAYFCASGSGAYNEQFFGPGTRLTVL.

The chain's CDR3 is CSVFSGQGPYEQYF. The CDR3, as DNA: TGCAGCGTCTTCTCGGGACAGGGACCCTACGAGCAGTACTTC. V is TRBV29-1 and J is TRBJ2-7, with 9 bases identical to TRBD1. The length of the CDR3 is 14 residues. The germline V gene encodes CDR1 SQVTM and CDR2 ANQGSEA. The V gene end was trimmed by 6 bases and the J gene end by 2 bases; junction bases not matched to a gene: 8.

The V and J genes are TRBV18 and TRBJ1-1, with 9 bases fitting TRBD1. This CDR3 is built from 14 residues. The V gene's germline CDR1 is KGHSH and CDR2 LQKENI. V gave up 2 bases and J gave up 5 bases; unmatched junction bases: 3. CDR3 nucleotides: TGTGCCAGCTCACCAGGGACAGGGAGTACTGAAGCTTTCTTT. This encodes CASSPGTGSTEAFF.

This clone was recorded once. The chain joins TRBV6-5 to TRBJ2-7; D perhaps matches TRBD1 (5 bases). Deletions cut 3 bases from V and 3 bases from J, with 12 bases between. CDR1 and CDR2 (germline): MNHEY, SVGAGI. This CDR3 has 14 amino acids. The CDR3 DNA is TGTGCCAGCAGTTATTCTATTCAGGGCTACGAGCAGTACTTC. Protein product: CASSYSIQGYEQYF.

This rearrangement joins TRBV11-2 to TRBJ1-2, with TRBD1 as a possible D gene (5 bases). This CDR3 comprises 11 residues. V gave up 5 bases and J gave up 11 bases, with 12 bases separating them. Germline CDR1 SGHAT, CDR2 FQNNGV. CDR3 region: CASSADRGYTF. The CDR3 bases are TGTGCCAGCAGCGCTGACAGAGGATACACCTTC.

The CDR3 nucleotides read TGTGCCAGCAGCAGAGGGGGCTCGGACACTGAAGCTTTCTTT. Its protein product is CASSRGGSDTEAFF. This chain connects TRBV9 to TRBJ1-1; 7 nucleotides align to TRBD1. The CDR3 is 14 amino acids. Germline CDR1 and CDR2: SGDLS and YYNGEE. Losses at the gene ends were 4 bases for V and 3 bases for J; bases not matched to a gene: 6. Variable domain in full (rest from reference TRBV9 and TRBJ1-1): DSGVTQTPKHLITATGQRVTLRCSPRSGDLSVYWYQQSLDQGLQFLIQYYNGEERAKGNILERFSAQQFPDLHSELNLSSLELGDSALYFCASSRGGSDTEAFFGQGTRLTVV.

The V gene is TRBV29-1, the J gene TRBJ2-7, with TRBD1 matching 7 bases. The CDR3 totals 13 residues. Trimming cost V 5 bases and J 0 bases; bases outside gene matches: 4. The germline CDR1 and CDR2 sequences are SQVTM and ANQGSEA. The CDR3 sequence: CSVTGASSYEQYF. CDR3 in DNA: TGCAGCGTTACAGGGGCCTCCTCCTACGAGCAGTACTTC.

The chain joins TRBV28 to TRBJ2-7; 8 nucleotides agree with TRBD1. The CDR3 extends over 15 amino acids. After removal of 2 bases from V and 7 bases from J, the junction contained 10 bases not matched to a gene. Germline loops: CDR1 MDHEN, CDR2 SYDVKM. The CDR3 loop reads CASSLLDRVSGEQYF. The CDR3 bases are TGTGCCAGCAGTTTACTGGACAGGGTATCTGGGGAGCAGTACTTC.

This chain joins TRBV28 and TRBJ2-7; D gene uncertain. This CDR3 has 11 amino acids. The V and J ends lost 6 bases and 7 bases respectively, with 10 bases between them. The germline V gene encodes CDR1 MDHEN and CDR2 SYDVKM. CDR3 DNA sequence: TGTGCCAGCAGCCCCCGGTCTGAGCAGTACTTC. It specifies CASSPRSEQYF.

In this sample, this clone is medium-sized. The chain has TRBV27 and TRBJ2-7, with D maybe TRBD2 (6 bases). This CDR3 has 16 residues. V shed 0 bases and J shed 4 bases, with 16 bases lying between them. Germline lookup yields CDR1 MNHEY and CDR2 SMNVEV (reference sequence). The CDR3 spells CASSLSIGGKRYEQYF. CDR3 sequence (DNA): TGTGCCAGCAGTTTATCGATTGGCGGGAAGAGATACGAGCAGTACTTC.

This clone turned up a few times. For the CDR3, the DNA is TGCGCCAGCAGCGTAGGGACAGGCACTGAAGCTTTCTTT. Translated: CASSVGTGTEAFF. This rearrangement joins TRBV5-1 to TRBJ1-1; 8 nucleotides align to TRBD1. Unmatched junction bases numbered 3, after V lost 4 bases and J lost 4 bases. The V gene's germline CDR1 is SGHRS and CDR2 YFSETQ. This CDR3 spans 13 amino acids. Full variable domain (outside the CDR3, taken from reference TRBV5-1 and TRBJ1-1): KAGVTQTPRYLIKTRGQQVTLSCSPISGHRSVSWYQQTPGQGLQFLFEYFSETQRNKGNFPGRFSGRQFSNSRSEMNVSTLELGDSALYLCASSVGTGTEAFFGQGTRLTVV.

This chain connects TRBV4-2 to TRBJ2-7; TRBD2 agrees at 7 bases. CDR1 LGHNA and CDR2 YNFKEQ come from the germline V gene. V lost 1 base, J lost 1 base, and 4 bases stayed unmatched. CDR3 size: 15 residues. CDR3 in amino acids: CASSQGAGASYEQYF. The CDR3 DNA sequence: TGTGCCAGCAGCCAAGGGGCGGGAGCGTCCTACGAGCAGTACTTC.

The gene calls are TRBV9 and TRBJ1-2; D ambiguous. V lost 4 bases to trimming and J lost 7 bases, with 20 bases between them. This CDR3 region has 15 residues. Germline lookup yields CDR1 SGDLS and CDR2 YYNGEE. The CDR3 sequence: CASSTPGEGGFGYTF. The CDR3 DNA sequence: TGTGCCAGCAGCACCCCTGGGGAGGGCGGTTTTGGCTACACCTTC.

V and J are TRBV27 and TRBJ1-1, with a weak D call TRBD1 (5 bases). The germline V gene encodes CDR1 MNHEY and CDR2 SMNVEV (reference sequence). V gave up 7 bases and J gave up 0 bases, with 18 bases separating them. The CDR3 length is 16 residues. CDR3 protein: CASTRGGARMNTEAFF. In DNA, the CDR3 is TGTGCCAGCACCCGGGGGGGAGCCCGAATGAACACTGAAGCTTTCTTT.

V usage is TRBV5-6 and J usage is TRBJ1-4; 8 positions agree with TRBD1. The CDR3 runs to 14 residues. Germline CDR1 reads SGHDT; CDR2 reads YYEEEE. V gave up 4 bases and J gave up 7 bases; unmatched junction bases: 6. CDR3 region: CASSRTGKSEKLFF. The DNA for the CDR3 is TGTGCCAGCAGCCGGACAGGGAAAAGTGAAAAACTGTTTTTT.